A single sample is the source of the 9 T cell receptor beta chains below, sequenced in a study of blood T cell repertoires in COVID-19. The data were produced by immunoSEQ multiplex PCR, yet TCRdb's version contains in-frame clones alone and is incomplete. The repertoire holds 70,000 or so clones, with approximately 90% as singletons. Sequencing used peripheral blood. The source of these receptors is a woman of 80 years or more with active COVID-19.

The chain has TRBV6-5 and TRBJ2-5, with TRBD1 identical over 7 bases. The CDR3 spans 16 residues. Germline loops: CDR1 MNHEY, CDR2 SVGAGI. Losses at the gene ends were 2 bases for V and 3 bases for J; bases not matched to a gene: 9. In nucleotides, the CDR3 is TGTGCCAGCAGTTACGAAATGCCGGGACAGAAAGAGACCCAGTACTTC. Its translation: CASSYEMPGQKETQYF.

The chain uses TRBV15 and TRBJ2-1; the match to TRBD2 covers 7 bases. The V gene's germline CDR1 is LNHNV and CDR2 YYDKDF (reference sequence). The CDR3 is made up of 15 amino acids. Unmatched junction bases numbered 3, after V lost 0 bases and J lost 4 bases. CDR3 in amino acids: CATSRDLGGYNEQFF. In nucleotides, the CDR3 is TGTGCCACCAGCAGAGATCTCGGGGGGTACAATGAGCAGTTCTTC.

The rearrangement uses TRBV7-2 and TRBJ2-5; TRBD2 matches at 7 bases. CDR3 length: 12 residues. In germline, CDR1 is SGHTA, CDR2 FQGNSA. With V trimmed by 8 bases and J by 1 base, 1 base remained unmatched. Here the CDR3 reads CASGRVQETQYF. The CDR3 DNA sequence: TGTGCCAGCGGGAGGGTCCAAGAGACCCAGTACTTC.

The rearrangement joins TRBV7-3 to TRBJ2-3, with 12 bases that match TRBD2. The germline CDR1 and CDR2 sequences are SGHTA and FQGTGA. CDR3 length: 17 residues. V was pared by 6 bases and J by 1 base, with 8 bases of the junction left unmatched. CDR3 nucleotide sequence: TGTGCCAGCAGTTACCTAGCGGGAGGGCGTGGCACAGATACGCAGTATTTT. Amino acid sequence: CASSYLAGGRGTDTQYF.

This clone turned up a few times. The CDR3 coding sequence is TGTGCCAGCAGCTTAATTGCGGGCTCCTACAATGAGCAGTTCTTC. Protein product: CASSLIAGSYNEQFF. J is TRBJ2-1 and V is TRBV7-3, with D perhaps matching TRBD2 (5 bases). Trimming pared 1 base from V and 0 bases from J, leaving 7 bases between. The length of the CDR3 is 15 residues. Germline assignment: CDR1 SGHTA and CDR2 FQGTGA. Supplemented by reference TRBV7-3 and TRBJ2-1, the full variable domain reads GAGVSQTPSNKVTEKGKYVELRCDPISGHTALYWYRQSLGQGPEFLIYFQGTGAADDSGLPNDRFFAVRPEGSVSTLKIQRTERGDSAVYLCASSLIAGSYNEQFFGPGTRLTVL.

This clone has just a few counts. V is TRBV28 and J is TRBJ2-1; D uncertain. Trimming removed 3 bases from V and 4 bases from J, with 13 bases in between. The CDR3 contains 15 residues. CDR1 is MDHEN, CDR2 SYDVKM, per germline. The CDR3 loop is CASSFDGVGYNEQFF. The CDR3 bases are TGTGCCAGCAGTTTTGACGGAGTGGGTTACAATGAGCAGTTCTTC. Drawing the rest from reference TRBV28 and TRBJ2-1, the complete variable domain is DVKVTQSSRYLVKRTGEKVFLECVQDMDHENMFWYRQDPGLGLRLIYFSYDVKMKEKGDIPEGYSVSREKKERFSLILESASTNQTSMYLCASSFDGVGYNEQFFGPGTRLTVL.

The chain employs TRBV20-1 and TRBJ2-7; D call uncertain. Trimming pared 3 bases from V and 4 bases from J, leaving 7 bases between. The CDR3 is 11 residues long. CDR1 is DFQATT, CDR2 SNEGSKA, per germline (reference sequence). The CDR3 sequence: CSARESYEQYF. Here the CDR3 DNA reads TGCAGTGCTAGGGAGAGTTACGAGCAGTACTTC.

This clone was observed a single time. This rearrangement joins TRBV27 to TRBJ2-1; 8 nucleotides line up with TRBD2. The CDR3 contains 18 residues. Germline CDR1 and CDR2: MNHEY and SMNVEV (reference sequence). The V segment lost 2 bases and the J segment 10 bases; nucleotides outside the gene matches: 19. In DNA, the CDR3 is TGTGCCAGCAGTTTAAGGCCCTTGGCGGGAGGATGGGGGGGGGAGCAGTTCTTC. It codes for CASSLRPLAGGWGGEQFF.

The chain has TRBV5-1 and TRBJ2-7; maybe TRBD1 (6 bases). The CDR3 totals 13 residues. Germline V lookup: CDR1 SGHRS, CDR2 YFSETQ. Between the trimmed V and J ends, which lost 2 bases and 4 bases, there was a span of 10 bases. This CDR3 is CASSFPDSYEQYF. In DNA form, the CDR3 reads TGCGCCAGCAGCTTCCCGGACAGTTACGAGCAGTACTTC. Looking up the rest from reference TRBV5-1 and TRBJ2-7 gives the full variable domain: KAGVTQTPRYLIKTRGQQVTLSCSPISGHRSVSWYQQTPGQGLQFLFEYFSETQRNKGNFPGRFSGRQFSNSRSEMNVSTLELGDSALYLCASSFPDSYEQYFGPGTRLTVT.